Listed below are T cell receptor beta chains from one sample, sequenced in a study of patients and donors after allogeneic stem cell transplantation. TCRdb itself ran the RT-PCR reads through MiXCR, one entry per CDR3 protein. Of 800,000 to 1,000,000 distinct CDR3 sequences listed, roughly 18% are singletons. The source material was blood, either unsorted or a sorted T cell fraction (not recorded which). These receptors were collected from a human donor who was either an allogeneic HSCT recipient or a stem cell or donor lymphocyte infusion donor (not recorded which). It is not recorded whose cells these are; they may come from a transplant donor. Each CDR3 is given with its conserved first and last residue. The D gene is left open where the match is weak. Only part of the rows carry a size: once, few, many, or a class if the clone is expanded.

d_call	v_call	clone_size	j_call	cdr3_aa
TRBD1	TRBV25-1	-	TRBJ2-2	CASSELDRANTGELFF
-	TRBV12-3/TRBV12-4	few	TRBJ2-1	CASSLSWDDSYNEQFF
TRBD2	TRBV20-1	few	TRBJ2-5	CSATGGIQTQYF
-	TRBV5-1	few	TRBJ2-3	CASSLRDGTDTQYF
TRBD1	TRBV6-1	few	TRBJ1-1	CASIKSLGQGNTEAFF
TRBD2	TRBV20-1	-	TRBJ2-1	CSARDGTSGRDEQFF
TRBD1	TRBV27	few	TRBJ2-1	CASKNRDRDSNEQFF
-	TRBV15	few	TRBJ2-3	CATSRDTNLDTQYF
-	TRBV6-4	few	TRBJ2-2	CASSEQGNTGELFF
-	TRBV4-1	-	TRBJ1-1	CASSQGTAGTEAFF
TRBD2	TRBV29-1	few	TRBJ2-1	CSVERLAEPSYNEQFF
TRBD2	TRBV5-6	few	TRBJ2-3	CASSWTGSGADTQYF
TRBD1	TRBV7-2	few	TRBJ1-2	CASSLETGALYGYTF
TRBD1	TRBV5-1	many	TRBJ2-1	CASSLALGQGGNEQFF